A single sample is the source of the 17 T cell receptor beta chains below, sequenced in a study of blood T cells in healthy people across ages. Alongside a J-beta primer mix, a sample-barcoded 5' primer served in a second PCR lasting about 7 to 11 cycles. MiXCR, applied by TCRdb to the 5' RACE reads, yields one record per CDR3 protein. The sample contains 600,000 or so distinct CDR3 sequences, about 30% of which appear only once. The source material was blood. The receptor set was obtained from a woman older than 75 in good health.

This clonotype was observed many times. This chain joins TRBV20-1 and TRBJ1-4; no reliable D call. V lost 6 bases and J 6 bases, leaving 5 bases between the germline ends. The germline CDR1 and CDR2 sequences are DFQATT and SNEGSKA (reference sequence). This CDR3 has 10 amino acids. The CDR3 sequence: CSARDEKLFF. CDR3 bases: TGCAGTGCAAGGGATGAAAAACTGTTTTTT.

This clonotype occurred many times. The rearrangement uses TRBV12-3 or TRBV12-4 and TRBJ2-1, with 10 bases matching TRBD2. The CDR3 covers 15 residues. V lost 2 bases to trimming and J lost 9 bases; unmatched junction nucleotides: 7. CDR3 nucleotides: TGTGCCAGCAGTTTACTAGCGGGGGAATCCGGTGAGCAGTTCTTC. Protein: CASSLLAGESGEQFF.

This clonotype appeared a few times. The chain joins TRBV2 to TRBJ1-6, with 7 bases aligning to TRBD1. With V trimmed by 5 bases and J by 7 bases, 5 bases remained unmatched. CDR1 is SNHLY and CDR2 is FYNNEI in the germline V gene. CDR3 size: 14 residues. Here the CDR3 reads CASSWTGVNSPLHF. For the CDR3, the DNA is TGTGCCAGCAGTTGGACAGGTGTAAATTCACCCCTCCACTTT.

This clonotype has a single count. The chain combines TRBV14 with TRBJ2-7; 11 bases are a match to TRBD2. The CDR3 spans 14 residues. Germline CDR1 is SGHDN and CDR2 is FVKESK. CDR3 residues: CANPWTSGFDEQYF. In DNA form, the CDR3 reads TGTGCAAATCCCTGGACTAGCGGGTTCGATGAGCAGTACTTC.

On this clonotype itself: A clone one base away is much larger, so this may be a read error. The rearrangement uses TRBV5-1 and TRBJ1-2; no firm D call. The CDR3 totals 14 residues. V shed 3 bases and J shed 2 bases, with 11 bases lying between them. The germline gives CDR1 SGHRS, CDR2 YFSETQ. The CDR3 protein is CASSSEPFNYGYTF. Written as DNA, the CDR3 is TGCGCCAGCAGCTCGGAACCCTTCAACTATGGCTACACCTTC.

The rearrangement joins TRBV9 to TRBJ2-5, with 8 bases lining up with TRBD1. The CDR3 consists of 15 residues. Germline V gene sequence: CDR1 SGDLS, CDR2 YYNGEE. V gave up 0 bases and J gave up 11 bases; unmatched junction bases: 12. The chain's CDR3 is CASSVGVDRAHEQYF. DNA for the CDR3: TGTGCCAGCAGCGTAGGGGTGGACAGGGCCCATGAGCAGTACTTC.

This clonotype has only a few counts. This sequence joins TRBV3-1 and TRBJ2-3, with 7 positions matching TRBD2. The V gene end was trimmed by 0 bases and the J gene end by 0 bases; junction bases not matched to a gene: 6. CDR3 length equals 17 residues. Looked up from germline, CDR1 is LGHDT and CDR2 is YNNKEL (reference sequence). The CDR3 coding sequence is TGTGCCAGCAGCCAAGATTTTCCGGGGGGTAGCACAGATACGCAGTATTTT. Protein sequence: CASSQDFPGGSTDTQYF.

The chain joins TRBV28 to TRBJ2-1, with TRBD1 matching 8 bases. Trimming at V came to 5 bases and at J to 8 bases, leaving 23 bases not matched to a gene. Germline loops: CDR1 MDHEN, CDR2 SYDVKM. CDR3 length: 19 residues. The DNA of the CDR3 is TGTGCCAGCAGTCCCCAGGCAGGGTTGGGCAGGGGGCGCTTAGATGAGCAGTTCTTC. Translation: CASSPQAGLGRGRLDEQFF.

The chain is built from TRBV5-6 and TRBJ2-7; 8 positions match TRBD2. The length of the CDR3 is 16 residues. J gave up 6 bases and V 4 bases, and 15 bases lay outside the gene matches. Per the germline V gene, CDR1 is SGHDT and CDR2 is YYEEEE. CDR3 residues: CASSVWGLDNGGEQYF. The CDR3 DNA sequence: TGTGCCAGCAGCGTGTGGGGACTAGATAATGGAGGCGAGCAGTACTTC.

The J gene is TRBJ2-2, the V gene TRBV19, with D possibly matching TRBD1 (6 bases). Between the trimmed V and J ends, which lost 9 bases and 1 base, there was a span of 12 bases. This CDR3 has 14 amino acids. The germline V gene has CDR1 LNHDA and CDR2 SQIVND (reference sequence). CDR3 residues: CASGRDKNTGELFF. For the CDR3, the DNA is TGTGCCAGCGGACGGGACAAGAACACCGGGGAGCTGTTTTTT.

This clonotype was counted many times. The chain employs TRBV7-6 and TRBJ2-1; 7 bases line up with TRBD2. In germline, CDR1 is SGHVS, CDR2 FNYEAQ. The CDR3 covers 17 residues. V shed 5 bases, J shed 2 bases, and the junction held 12 bases outside the gene matches. The CDR3 loop is CASSLRTSAPTYNEQFF. The CDR3 bases are TGTGCCAGCAGCCTACGCACTAGCGCCCCTACCTACAATGAGCAGTTCTTC.

CDR3 coding DNA: TGTGCCTGGGCGGGGCGAGAGACCCAGTACTTC. The encoded protein is CAWAGRETQYF. V gene TRBV30 combines with J gene TRBJ2-5, with D maybe TRBD2 (6 bases). Germline V gene sequence: CDR1 GTSNPN, CDR2 SVGIG (reference sequence). The V end lost 5 bases, the J end lost 4 bases, and 8 bases lay between the germline ends. The CDR3 sequence is 11 residues long.

In this sample, this clonotype turned up many times. The J gene is TRBJ2-1, the V gene TRBV7-2, with D tentatively TRBD1 or TRBD2 (5 bases each). Germline loops: CDR1 SGHTA, CDR2 FQGNSA. V gave up 6 bases and J gave up 2 bases, with 17 bases separating them. This CDR3 region has 16 residues. CDR3 sequence reads: CASRRTPLGPYNEQFF. The DNA for the CDR3 is TGTGCCAGCAGGCGGACCCCCCTGGGACCCTACAATGAGCAGTTCTTC.

A note on this clonotype: A read error may explain this, as a much larger clone is one base away. The chain has TRBV5-1 and TRBJ1-4; D is possibly TRBD1 (5 bases). The CDR3 is 14 amino acids. The V and J ends lost 7 bases and 5 bases respectively, with 15 bases between them. Germline V gives CDR1 SGHRS, CDR2 YFSETQ. Written as DNA, the CDR3 is TGCGCCAGCCGCGTCGGGACCGGGAATGAAAAACTGTTTTTT. Translating it yields CASRVGTGNEKLFF.

A note on this clonotype: A much larger clone differs from this one at a single base, so this may be a read error. The chain uses TRBV5-6 and TRBJ2-7; D uncertain. The J call is uncertain, as TRBJ2-5 better fits the DNA end. The CDR3 totals 12 residues. Germline CDR1 is SGHDT and CDR2 is YYEEEE. The CDR3 nucleotides read TGTGCCAGCAGCTCCGGTAAGGGGACCCAGTACTTC. Its translation is CASSSGKGTQYF.

In this sample, this clonotype turned up many times. This rearrangement joins TRBV29-1 to TRBJ1-2, with no clear D. CDR1 is SQVTM and CDR2 is ANQGSEA in the germline V gene. This CDR3 comprises 13 residues. The CDR3 DNA sequence: TGCTCCGCTCAAAGGAAGAATAACTATGGCTACACCTTC. Its protein is CSAQRKNNYGYTF.

Within the sample, this clonotype is medium-sized. The chain couples TRBV13 to TRBJ2-7, with D perhaps matching TRBD1 (5 bases). Trimming took off 6 bases at V and 5 bases at J, with 14 bases between the two ends. The CDR3 covers 13 residues. Germline CDR1 and CDR2: PRHDT and FYEKMQ (reference sequence). CDR3 region: CASSPQDSHEQYF. In DNA, the CDR3 is TGTGCCAGCAGTCCACAGGATTCCCACGAGCAGTACTTC.